This is a list of T cell receptor beta chains from one sample in a study of T-cell reconstitution after alpha-beta-depleted transplantation in children. TCRdb redid the calling of the PCR reads with MiXCR, one entry per CDR3 protein. The table lists some 640,000 distinct CDR3 sequences, 16% of them singletons, with 0.8% to 1.1% in the top ten. The source material was PBMCs from the stem cell graft donor, sampled from the stem cell graft. The receptors derive from a human donor who donated a stem cell graft to a child with acute myeloid leukemia. CDR3s include the opening cysteine and the closing phenylalanine or tryptophan. D genes are given only for firm matches. Not all rows give a size; the values are once, few, many and, for expanded clones, a class.

TRBJ2-7,TRBV27,NA,NA,TGTGCCAGCAAACGAGGGACCCAACGCTCCTACGAGCAGTACTTC,CASKRGTQRSYEQYF
TRBJ1-2,TRBV20-1,NA,many,TGCAGTGCCACCGAGGCGGGTAACTATGGCTACACCTTC,CSATEAGNYGYTF
TRBJ1-5,TRBV29-1,TRBD1,few,TGCAGCGTTGGGGACAGTTACAATCAGCCCCAGCATTTT,CSVGDSYNQPQHF
TRBJ1-1,TRBV27,NA,many,TGTGCCAGCAGTTTTCGACAGCCAATGAACACTGAAGCTTTCTTT,CASSFRQPMNTEAFF
TRBJ1-2,TRBV12-3/TRBV12-4,NA,NA,TGTGCCAGCAGTTTAGGTGGTGAGGGGAACGGCTATGGCTACACCTTC,CASSLGGEGNGYGYTF
TRBJ2-7,TRBV20-1,NA,few,TGCAGTGCTAGTAGGCAGGCAGGGCTCGAGCAGTACTTC,CSASRQAGLEQYF
TRBJ2-1,TRBV5-5,TRBD2,many,TGTGCCAGCAGTTATTCCGGCGGGGGGACCTACAATGAGCAGTTCTTC,CASSYSGGGTYNEQFF
TRBJ1-2,TRBV7-9,NA,many,TGTGCCAGCAGCCCAAGTAACTATGGCTACACCTTC,CASSPSNYGYTF
TRBJ2-5,TRBV7-9,NA,NA,TGTGCCAGCAGCCTGCATGCCGAGGAGACCCAGTACTTC,CASSLHAEETQYF
TRBJ1-1,TRBV7-8,NA,NA,TGTGCCAGCAGCTCCACCTTACAGGGGAACACTGAAGCTTTCTTT,CASSSTLQGNTEAFF
TRBJ2-2,TRBV4-1,NA,few,TGCGCCAGCAACCCAACCTATCAGGGAGCCACCGGGGAGCTGTTTTTT,CASNPTYQGATGELFF
TRBJ1-2,TRBV12-3/TRBV12-4,NA,few,TGTGCCAGCAGCGGGACTAACTATGGCTACACCTTC,CASSGTNYGYTF
TRBJ2-3,TRBV5-6,TRBD2,NA,TGTGCCAGCAGCCTACCCACGGGGGGTCGCACAGATACGCAGTATTTT,CASSLPTGGRTDTQYF
TRBJ2-7,TRBV6-2/TRBV6-3,NA,NA,TGTGCCAGCAGGATGACGGGGTCCTCCTACGAGCAGTACTTC,CASRMTGSSYEQYF
TRBJ1-2,TRBV6-5,TRBD1,few,TGTGCCAGCAGTACCTCGGACAGGGTGTCTGGCTACACCTTC,CASSTSDRVSGYTF
TRBJ2-7,TRBV11-3,NA,NA,TGTGCCAGCAGCCCCCTAGTCCAGGGGGGCGAGCAGTACTTC,CASSPLVQGGEQYF
TRBJ2-1,TRBV20-1,NA,NA,TGCAGTGCTAGAGATTTCGGGGGCCCCTCCTACAATGAGCAGTTCTTC,CSARDFGGPSYNEQFF
TRBJ1-5,TRBV20-1,NA,NA,TGCAGTGCTAGAGCCCCACTTGACACGCTCCACGATAGCAATCAGCCCCAGCATTTT,CSARAPLDTLHDSNQPQHF
TRBJ2-3,TRBV20-1,TRBD2,NA,TGCAGTGCTAGAGATGTGGGTGAACTAGCGGGGGGGGCTAAAGATACGCAGTATTTT,CSARDVGELAGGAKDTQYF
TRBJ1-4,TRBV4-3,TRBD1,NA,TGCGCCAGCAGCCAAGATGAAGACAGGGGGTTTGAAAAACTGTTTTTT,CASSQDEDRGFEKLFF
TRBJ2-5,TRBV20-1,TRBD1,many,TGCAGTGCCCAAGACCTGACAGGGACAGAGACCCAGTACTTC,CSAQDLTGTETQYF
TRBJ2-7,TRBV7-2,NA,many,TGTGCCAGCAGCTTCGGACGGGGTGGGGACGAGCAGTACTTC,CASSFGRGGDEQYF
TRBJ1-3,TRBV29-1,NA,many,TGCAGCTCCCGGGACAGAAACACCATATATTTT,CSSRDRNTIYF
TRBJ1-2,TRBV11-2,NA,many,TGTGCCAGCAGCTTAACTAAGACAAGGACTAACTATGGCTACACCTTC,CASSLTKTRTNYGYTF
TRBJ2-7,TRBV6-1,NA,NA,TGTGCCAGCAGTGGCCGGGACACCTCCTACGAGCAGTACTTC,CASSGRDTSYEQYF
TRBJ2-7,TRBV7-6,TRBD1,NA,TGTGCCAGCAGCCCGACAGGGAAGGGGGACGAGCAGTACTTC,CASSPTGKGDEQYF
TRBJ1-4,TRBV29-1,NA,many,TGCAGCGTTGAAAGGGTAACAGGTGAAAAACTGTTTTTT,CSVERVTGEKLFF
TRBJ1-6,TRBV5-1,TRBD1,many,TGCGCCAGCAGCCGTGGGACAGAAGGTTCACCCCTCCACTTT,CASSRGTEGSPLHF
TRBJ2-6,TRBV19,NA,many,TGTGCCAGTAGTAGCCCTCGGGGCTTCTCCGCACGTGGGGCCAACGTCCTGACTTTC,CASSSPRGFSARGANVLTF
TRBJ1-1,TRBV20-1,NA,few,TGCAGTGCGATGAGGACGGTTATGAACACTGAAGCTTTCTTT,CSAMRTVMNTEAFF
TRBJ1-1,TRBV12-3/TRBV12-4,NA,many,TGTGCCAGCAGCCCACAGGGTATAATTAGTGAAGCTTTCTTT,CASSPQGIISEAFF
TRBJ2-7,TRBV25-1,NA,few,TGTGCCAGCAGTGCGACAGGCTCCTACGAGCAGTACTTC,CASSATGSYEQYF
TRBJ2-1,TRBV5-1,NA,NA,TGCGCCAGCAGCTTGATGTCTGAGCAGTTCTTC,CASSLMSEQFF
TRBJ2-2,TRBV28,TRBD1,NA,TGTGCCAGCAGTCTGAGGTTACAGGGGATCGGGGAGCTGTTTTTT,CASSLRLQGIGELFF
TRBJ1-1,TRBV7-9,NA,few,TGTGCCAGCAGCTCGGAGGGGAGGGGAACTGAAGCTTTCTTT,CASSSEGRGTEAFF
TRBJ2-7,TRBV4-3,NA,NA,TGCGCCAGCAGCCAGGGGTCACAGAGCTACGAGCAGTACTTC,CASSQGSQSYEQYF
TRBJ2-5,TRBV28,NA,NA,TGTGCCAGCAGTCCTGGGACTCTACGGGAGACCCAGTACTTC,CASSPGTLRETQYF
TRBJ1-1,TRBV27,TRBD1,NA,TGTGCCAGCAGTTTAACCAGGGGGGGAATGAACACTGAAGCTTTCTTT,CASSLTRGGMNTEAFF
TRBJ1-5,TRBV20-1,NA,many,TGCAGTGCGGGGGGACACACGAGCAATCAGCCCCAGCATTTT,CSAGGHTSNQPQHF
TRBJ2-7,TRBV4-3,NA,NA,TGCGCCAGCAGCCAAGATTGGGAAAGCTCCTACGAGCAGTACTTC,CASSQDWESSYEQYF
TRBJ1-1,TRBV4-1,NA,many,TGCGCCAGCAGCCAAGAAGAGCTCATGAACACTGAAGCTTTCTTT,CASSQEELMNTEAFF
TRBJ1-4,TRBV13,TRBD1,NA,TGTGCCAGCAGCGCCCGGGACAGGGAGATAGCTAATGAAAAACTGTTTTTT,CASSARDREIANEKLFF
TRBJ2-1,TRBV7-2,TRBD2,NA,TGTGCCAGCAGCTTATGGCGGACTAGCGATTCCTACAATGAGCAGTTCTTC,CASSLWRTSDSYNEQFF
TRBJ2-2,TRBV7-2,NA,many,TGTGCCAGCATTCCGAGATCCTCCCTAGCGAACACCGGGGAGCTGTTTTTT,CASIPRSSLANTGELFF
TRBJ1-1,TRBV20-1,NA,many,TGCAGTGTAGTGGGGGGCCGACCGACGCGGGCTTTCTTT,CSVVGGRPTRAFF
TRBJ2-3,TRBV5-1,TRBD1,few,TGCGCCAGCAGCCTAGGACAGGTCGTAAGAGATACGCAGTATTTT,CASSLGQVVRDTQYF
TRBJ1-5,TRBV28,NA,NA,TGTGCCAGCAGCGATGGACTGAAGGCCCAGCATTTT,CASSDGLKAQHF
TRBJ1-5,TRBV20-1,NA,NA,TGCAGTGCCGCGGGGGGGGCTGGGGTTGGGCAGCCCCAGCATTTT,CSAAGGAGVGQPQHF
TRBJ2-1,TRBV12-3/TRBV12-4,NA,many,TGTGCCAGCAGTGGGGACCTTGGCGCTGAGCAGTTCTTC,CASSGDLGAEQFF